Presented here are 15 T cell receptor beta chains from one specimen sequenced in a study of identical twins. TCRdb reprocessed the 5' RACE reads via MiXCR and lists one record per CDR3 protein. The sample has 500,000 or so distinct CDR3 sequences; 13% to 15% are singletons. These same records also appear under a second study, on yellow fever vaccine responses in identical twins.

Material: CD4+ T cells sorted from blood. These receptors were obtained from a woman aged 18-29 years in good health.

The table lists this clonotype with a few counts. The genes are TRBV20-1 and TRBJ1-5; 9 bases match TRBD1. V gave up 5 bases and J gave up 9 bases; unmatched junction bases: 5. The germline V gene has CDR1 DFQATT and CDR2 SNEGSKA (reference sequence). The CDR3 contains 12 residues. CDR3 amino acids: CSASDRGGPQHF. CDR3 nucleotides: TGCAGTGCTTCCGACAGGGGGGGGCCCCAGCATTTT.

CDR3 sequence reads: CASSQHYEQYF. The CDR3 nucleotides read TGTGCCAGCAGCCAACACTACGAGCAGTACTTC. This rearrangement joins TRBV6-9 to TRBJ2-7; D uncertain. The CDR3 is 11 amino acids. Germline CDR1 reads MNHGY; CDR2 reads SVAAGI. V was clipped by 6 bases and J by 3 bases, with 6 bases between them.

This clonotype was seen a handful of times. The V call is TRBV20-1, the J call TRBJ1-2, with D perhaps TRBD1 (6 bases). Between the trimmed V and J ends, which lost 0 bases and 5 bases, there was a span of 7 bases. Per the germline V gene, CDR1 is DFQATT and CDR2 is SNEGSKA (reference sequence). The CDR3 is 12 residues long. DNA for the CDR3: TGCAGTGCTAGAGAACAGGGTTATGGCTACACCTTC. Translation gives CSAREQGYGYTF.

With regard to this clonotype: A much larger clonotype is one base distant, so this may be a read error. The chain couples TRBV5-1 to TRBJ2-2; 7 positions agree with TRBD1. The CDR3 is made up of 14 amino acids. Looked up from germline, CDR1 is SGHRS and CDR2 is YFSETQ. The V and J ends lost 4 bases and 3 bases, in that order; junction bases with no gene match: 3. The CDR3 is CASSAQGDTGELFF. CDR3 in DNA: TGCGCCAGCAGCGCCCAGGGGGACACCGGGGAGCTGTTTTTT.

V usage is TRBV11-2 and J usage is TRBJ2-7; TRBD1 matches 9 bases. CDR1 is SGHAT, CDR2 FQNNGV, per germline. The V gene end was trimmed by 5 bases and the J gene end by 6 bases; junction bases not matched to a gene: 17. CDR3 length: 17 amino acids. CDR3 loop: CASSLRHPGQGSTEQYF. The CDR3, as DNA: TGTGCCAGCAGCCTCCGCCATCCGGGACAGGGTTCCACCGAGCAGTACTTC.

This clonotype was seen ten or more times. The chain is built from TRBV12-3 or TRBV12-4 and TRBJ1-5; TRBD1 agrees at 10 bases. The CDR3 sequence is 15 residues long. V shed 2 bases, J shed 6 bases, and the junction held 4 bases outside the gene matches. DNA for the CDR3: TGTGCCAGCAGTTTACTGACAGGGGGCTCTCAGCCCCAGCATTTT. Its protein is CASSLLTGGSQPQHF.

The V and J genes are TRBV20-1 and TRBJ2-4, with D possibly being TRBD2 (6 bases). Trimming pared 1 base from V and 2 bases from J, leaving 15 bases between. The CDR3 has 16 residues. Germline V gene sequence: CDR1 DFQATT, CDR2 SNEGSKA (reference sequence). The CDR3 DNA reads TGCAGTGCTAGAGTCTCTGGCGGGGCGACCAAAAACATTCAGTACTTC. Translated, it gives CSARVSGGATKNIQYF.

This clonotype was found a few times. The J gene is TRBJ2-1, the V gene TRBV6-1; weak D call: TRBD2 (6 bases). CDR1 is MNHNS, CDR2 SASEGT, per germline. The V end was cut by 5 bases, the J end by 4 bases, with 15 bases between. This CDR3 contains 15 residues. CDR3 loop: CASSRRDLRYNEQFF. The CDR3 DNA reads TGTGCCAGCAGTCGCCGGGACTTGCGATACAATGAGCAGTTCTTC.

This clonotype was counted a few times. The chain has TRBV7-9 and TRBJ2-7; 14 positions agree with TRBD2. Germline-derived CDR1 and CDR2 are SEHNR and FQNEAQ (reference sequence). The CDR3 covers 17 residues. Trimming at V came to 5 bases and at J to 7 bases, leaving 13 bases not matched to a gene. CDR3 loop: CASSPGLAGGRFPEQYF. DNA for the CDR3: TGTGCCAGCAGCCCCGGACTAGCGGGAGGTCGATTTCCAGAGCAGTACTTC. Full variable domain (remainder filled in from reference TRBV7-9 and TRBJ2-7): DTGVSQNPRHKITKRGQNVTFRCDPISEHNRLYWYRQTLGQGPEFLTYFQNEAQLEKSRLLSDRFSAERPKGSFSTLEIQRTEQGDSAMYLCASSPGLAGGRFPEQYFGPGTRLTVT.

This clonotype has a count of ten or more. The gene calls are TRBV5-1 and TRBJ2-7, with 10 bases lining up with TRBD1. The CDR3 has 16 residues. J gave up 4 bases and V 5 bases, and 12 bases lay outside the gene matches. CDR1 and CDR2 (germline): SGHRS, YFSETQ. The CDR3 reads CASSLSPGQGFYEQYF. The CDR3 bases are TGCGCCAGCAGTCTTTCGCCGGGACAGGGGTTTTACGAGCAGTACTTC.

This clonotype was counted a few times. The rearrangement uses TRBV5-1 and TRBJ2-1; D is unclear. CDR3 length equals 16 residues. The V and J ends lost 0 bases and 0 bases respectively, with 10 bases between them. Germline lookup yields CDR1 SGHRS and CDR2 YFSETQ. CDR3 region: CASSLGLDSSYNEQFF. The CDR3 nucleotides read TGCGCCAGCAGCTTGGGTCTCGATAGCTCCTACAATGAGCAGTTCTTC.

This clonotype showed up just a few times. The rearrangement joins TRBV7-2 to TRBJ2-7; 9 bases map to TRBD1. V gave up 8 bases and J gave up 7 bases; unmatched junction bases: 15. CDR3 length: 15 residues. Germline V gene data show CDR1 as SGHTA and CDR2 as FQGNSA. In DNA, the CDR3 is TGTGCCAGCGCTAACCTTGGGGACAGGGAACGAGAGCAGTACTTC. This encodes CASANLGDREREQYF.

This clonotype turned up a few times. The rearrangement links TRBV6-2 or TRBV6-3 to TRBJ1-2; the D is unclear. The CDR3 loop spans 17 amino acids. CDR1 is MNHEY, CDR2 SVGEGT, per germline. Trimming shortened V by 2 bases and J by 9 bases, and 25 bases separated the two germline ends. The CDR3 here is CASSYRTGRVGDVSYTF. CDR3 DNA sequence: TGTGCCAGCAGTTACCGGACCGGACGTGTTGGCGATGTTAGCTACACCTTC.

A few counts support this clonotype. V and J are TRBV20-1 and TRBJ1-1; TRBD1 matches 7 bases. The CDR3 loop spans 16 amino acids. Per germline, CDR1 DFQATT and CDR2 SNEGSKA (reference sequence). The junction had 9 bases not matched to a gene; V was cut back by 2 bases and J by 0 bases. The CDR3 coding sequence is TGCAGTGCTAGACGGTCGGGGACAGTCATGAACACTGAAGCTTTCTTT. It specifies CSARRSGTVMNTEAFF.

The sample holds a few counts of this clonotype. This rearrangement joins TRBV5-1 to TRBJ2-5, with a possible D match to TRBD1 (6 bases). The germline V gene encodes CDR1 SGHRS and CDR2 YFSETQ. The CDR3 runs to 15 residues. Trimming removed 6 bases from V and 1 base from J, with 16 bases in between. CDR3 DNA sequence: TGCGCCAGCACCATGAATGGACAGATCCAAGAGACCCAGTACTTC. Residues: CASTMNGQIQETQYF.